This is a list of T cell receptor beta chains from one sample in a study of STAT5B mutations in CD4+ large granular lymphocyte leukemia. The protocol was immunoSEQ multiplex PCR, while the TCRdb copy is restricted to in-frame clones and leaves out a portion. In the table there are under 50,000 clones, about 80% of which are singletons. Sequencing input: CD4+ T cells from blood buffy coats. The receptors were gathered from a human donor in good health. CDR3s include the opening cysteine and the closing phenylalanine or tryptophan. Each record gives: D gene, J gene, CDR3 length, V gene, clone size, CDR3 protein, CDR3 DNA. The D gene is left open where the match is weak. For some rows the clone size is stated as once, few or many, or as a class when expanded; others skip it.

TRBD2	TRBJ2-2	15	TRBV5-1	NA	CASSLAGLGAGELFF	TGCGCCAGCAGCTTGGCCGGACTAGGGGCCGGGGAGCTGTTTTTT
NA	TRBJ1-1	13	TRBV10-3	NA	CAISERVRTEAFF	TGTGCCATCAGTGAGCGGGTAAGGACTGAAGCTTTCTTT
TRBD1	TRBJ1-6	14	TRBV2	NA	CANRAGTGSSPLHF	TGTGCCAACCGAGCCGGGACAGGCAGCTCACCCCTCCACTTT
NA	TRBJ1-2	11	TRBV29-1	NA	CSVEPGLGYTF	TGCAGCGTTGAACCCGGTCTTGGCTACACCTTC
NA	TRBJ1-2	14	TRBV5-1	NA	CASSRGDGNYGYTF	TGCGCCAGCAGCCGGGGGGACGGGAACTATGGCTACACCTTC
TRBD1	TRBJ2-1	16	TRBV7-9	NA	CASSHSGTGLYNEQFF	TGTGCCAGCAGCCACTCCGGGACAGGTTTATACAATGAGCAGTTCTTC
TRBD1	TRBJ1-3	20	TRBV4-2	NA	CASRPRGTGLLYGSGNTIYF	TGTGCCAGCAGGCCAAGGGGGACAGGGCTTCTATATGGTAGTGGAAACACCATATATTTT
NA	TRBJ2-5	14	TRBV5-1	NA	CASSSRKSQETQYF	TGCGCCAGCAGCTCCCGAAAGTCACAAGAGACCCAGTACTTC
NA	TRBJ1-2	15	TRBV7-9	NA	CASSIQGRQVDGYTF	TGTGCCAGCAGCATCCAGGGGCGACAAGTAGATGGCTACACCTTC
TRBD2	TRBJ2-1	16	TRBV5-1	NA	CASSQFSGTAYNEQFF	TGCGCCAGCAGCCAATTTAGCGGGACGGCCTACAATGAGCAGTTCTTC
TRBD1	TRBJ2-1	16	TRBV14	once	CASSQGGRGQNNEQFF	TGTGCCAGCAGCCAAGGGGGCAGGGGGCAGAACAATGAGCAGTTCTTC
NA	TRBJ2-3	14	TRBV9	once	CASSVDFRTDTQYF	TGTGCCAGCAGCGTCGATTTCCGCACAGATACGCAGTATTTT
NA	TRBJ1-5	15	TRBV6-5	NA	CASKPRGHPNQPQHF	TGTGCCAGCAAGCCCCGGGGACATCCCAATCAGCCCCAGCATTTT
TRBD2	TRBJ2-7	15	TRBV29-1	NA	CSVQSRLAGAGEQYF	TGCAGCGTTCAAAGTCGACTAGCGGGAGCAGGTGAGCAGTACTTC
NA	TRBJ2-7	15	TRBV6-6	NA	CASSPLPGHRYEQYF	TGTGCCAGCAGTCCTCTCCCGGGACACCGCTACGAGCAGTACTTC
NA	TRBJ2-1	13	TRBV9	NA	CASSVLGSGEQFF	TGTGCCAGCAGCGTACTAGGTTCGGGTGAGCAGTTCTTC
TRBD2	TRBJ2-3	15	TRBV5-1	once	CASSSRTSDTDTQYF	TGCGCCAGCAGCTCAAGGACTAGCGACACAGATACGCAGTATTTT
NA	TRBJ2-1	15	TRBV5-1	once	CASSLGWWGYNEQFF	TGCGCCAGCAGCTTAGGTTGGTGGGGCTACAATGAGCAGTTCTTC
TRBD2	TRBJ2-2	17	TRBV7-2	NA	CASSFPSGRARGGELFF	TGTGCCAGCAGCTTTCCTAGCGGGAGGGCGCGGGGCGGGGAGCTGTTTTTT
NA	TRBJ2-3	15	TRBV11-3	NA	CASSPSTSLADTQYF	TGTGCCAGCAGCCCATCTACTAGCCTCGCAGATACGCAGTATTTT
NA	TRBJ1-2	12	TRBV19	NA	CASSIGQGGYTF	TGTGCCAGTAGTATAGGCCAGGGCGGCTACACCTTC
NA	TRBJ2-1	14	TRBV11-3	NA	CASSSSLSYNEQFF	TGTGCCAGCAGCTCCAGCCTATCCTACAATGAGCAGTTCTTC
TRBD1	TRBJ2-1	13	TRBV4-1	NA	CASNPTGSYEQFF	TGCGCCAGCAACCCGACAGGGTCCTATGAGCAGTTCTTC
TRBD2	TRBJ2-7	15	TRBV5-1	NA	CASSPRTSGSYEQYF	TGCGCCAGCAGTCCTAGGACTAGCGGGAGTTACGAGCAGTACTTC
TRBD2	TRBJ2-3	16	TRBV5-4	NA	CASSWGTSGRADTQYF	TGTGCCAGCAGTTGGGGGACTAGCGGGAGGGCGGATACGCAGTATTTT